This T cell receptor beta chain was captured in a study of cytomegalovirus exposure and HLA in healthy donors. Comments on this clone: Its antigen is not known.

The PCR used 60 Vbeta and 13 Jbeta primers. Measured with immunoSEQ multiplex PCR; TCRdb has only the in-frame clones, and not every one. The repertoire holds around 130,000 clones, with 80% to 85% as singletons. CDR3 length: 16 amino acids. The V gene's germline CDR1 is LGHNA and CDR2 YNFKEQ. V was pared by 5 bases and J by 5 bases, with 14 bases of the junction left unmatched. Findings and caveats of the study: For TCR beta chains, V- and J-gene trimming was later linked to a missense DCLRE1C variant.

The chain combines TRBV4-2 with TRBJ1-1, with 7 bases that match TRBD1. The specimen sequenced was PBMCs. This TCR was recovered from a man younger than 35 in good health and CMV-seronegative. This CDR3 is CASSTHSSTGPTEAFF. CDR3 in DNA: TGTGCCAGCAGCACCCACAGTTCGACAGGGCCGACTGAAGCTTTCTTT.